This T cell receptor (beta chain) derives from a study of tumor-infiltrating lymphocytes in oesophageal squamous cell carcinoma. The germline V gene encodes CDR1 SGHAT and CDR2 FQNNGV. The CDR3 runs to 14 residues. Unmatched junction bases numbered 9, after V lost 6 bases and J lost 6 bases. TCRdb redid the calling of the PCR reads with MiXCR, one entry per CDR3 protein. The table lists approximately 11,000 distinct CDR3 sequences, more than 55% of them singletons, with 35% in the top ten. This receptor was identified in a male donor with esophageal squamous cell carcinoma. The rearrangement uses TRBV11-2 and TRBJ1-2; 8 bases fit TRBD1. Sequencing was performed on esophageal tumor tissue. The CDR3 reads CASRSLDRADGYTF. The CDR3 nucleotides are TGTGCCAGCAGATCTTTGGACAGGGCAGATGGCTACACCTTC. The variable domain in full, completed from reference TRBV11-2 and TRBJ1-2, reads EAGVAQSPRYKIIEKRQSVAFWCNPISGHATLYWYQQILGQGPKLLIQFQNNGVVDDSQLPKDRFSAERLKGVDSTLKIQPAKLEDSAVYLCASRSLDRADGYTFGSGTRLTVV.